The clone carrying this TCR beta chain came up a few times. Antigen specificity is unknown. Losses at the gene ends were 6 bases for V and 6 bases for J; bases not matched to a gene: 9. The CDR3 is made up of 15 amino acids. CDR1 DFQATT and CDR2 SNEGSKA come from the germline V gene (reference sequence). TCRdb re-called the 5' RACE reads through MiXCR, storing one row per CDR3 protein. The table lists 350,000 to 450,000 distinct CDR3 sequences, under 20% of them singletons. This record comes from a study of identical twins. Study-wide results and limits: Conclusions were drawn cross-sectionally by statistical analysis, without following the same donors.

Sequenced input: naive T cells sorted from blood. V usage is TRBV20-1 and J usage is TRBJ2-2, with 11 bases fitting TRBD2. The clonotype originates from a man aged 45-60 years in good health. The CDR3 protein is CSASTRLAGSGELFF. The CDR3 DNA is TGCAGTGCATCCACCCGACTAGCGGGGTCCGGGGAGCTGTTTTTT.